The sequence of this TCR beta chain was determined in a study of T cell responses to AZD1222 COVID-19 vaccine. Some clones are missing from TCRdb's copy, which holds only in-frame ones; the method was immunoSEQ multiplex PCR. This sample has 120,000 or so clones; roughly 87% occur once, and the top ten carry approximately 1.4%. CDR1 is LNHDA and CDR2 is SQIVND in the germline V gene (reference sequence). V lost 7 bases to trimming and J lost 1 base, with 10 bases between them. The length of the CDR3 is 13 residues. The receptor was derived from an adult in good health. J is TRBJ1-1 and V is TRBV19; TRBD1 might be the D (5 bases). The source material was peripheral blood, sampled on day 0 of AZD1222 vaccination. This chain's CDR3 is CASTRGWNTEAFF. The DNA for the CDR3 is TGTGCCAGTACCCGGGGGTGGAACACTGAAGCTTTCTTT.